A selection of T cell receptor beta chains follows, all from one sample in a study of cytomegalovirus exposure and HLA in healthy donors. This table comes from immunoSEQ multiplex PCR, and its TCRdb copy is limited to in-frame clones, with some not included. The sample holds more than 95,000 clones, roughly 80% seen once. The sequenced sample was PBMCs. Receptors were obtained from a man between 18 and 29 years old in good health and CMV-seropositive. The CDR3 runs from the conserved cysteine through the conserved F or W. Fields, in order: clone size, V gene, J gene, D gene, CDR3 DNA, CDR3 protein. D genes are given only for firm matches. Expanded clones get a size class; other rows say once, few or many, or leave the size out.

clone_size: NA; v_call: TRBV19; j_call: TRBJ1-2; d_call: NA; cdr3_nt: TGTGCCAGTAGTATTCAGGGGCCTTATGGCTACACCTTC; cdr3_aa: CASSIQGPYGYTF
clone_size: once; v_call: TRBV5-6; j_call: TRBJ1-2; d_call: NA; cdr3_nt: TGTGCCAGCAGCTTGGTGGCAGGGCCTAACTATGGCTACACCTTC; cdr3_aa: CASSLVAGPNYGYTF
clone_size: once; v_call: TRBV5-4; j_call: TRBJ2-1; d_call: TRBD2; cdr3_nt: TGTGCCAGCAGCTCGGGACTATTTTACAATGAGCAGTTCTTC; cdr3_aa: CASSSGLFYNEQFF
clone_size: NA; v_call: TRBV9; j_call: TRBJ2-7; d_call: TRBD2; cdr3_nt: TGTGCCAGCAGCGTTGGTAGCGGGTGGTATGACGAGCAGTACTTC; cdr3_aa: CASSVGSGWYDEQYF
clone_size: once; v_call: TRBV4-2; j_call: TRBJ1-2; d_call: TRBD1; cdr3_nt: TGTGCCAGCAGCCAGGGAACAGGGGACTATGGCTACACCTTC; cdr3_aa: CASSQGTGDYGYTF
clone_size: NA; v_call: TRBV5-1; j_call: TRBJ1-1; d_call: NA; cdr3_nt: TGCGCCAGCACCGGGAACTACCCTCAGAACACTGAAGCTTTCTTT; cdr3_aa: CASTGNYPQNTEAFF
clone_size: NA; v_call: TRBV5-6; j_call: TRBJ2-7; d_call: TRBD2; cdr3_nt: TGTGCCAGCAGCTTTAGCGGGGGGAGCTCCTACGAGCAGTACTTC; cdr3_aa: CASSFSGGSSYEQYF
clone_size: once; v_call: TRBV5-4; j_call: TRBJ1-3; d_call: NA; cdr3_nt: TGTGCCAGCAGCTCGGGACACCTTTACTCTGGAAACACCATATATTTT; cdr3_aa: CASSSGHLYSGNTIYF
clone_size: NA; v_call: TRBV4-1; j_call: TRBJ1-5; d_call: NA; cdr3_nt: TGCGCCAGCAGCCGCGAATTCAGCAATCAGCCCCAGCATTTT; cdr3_aa: CASSREFSNQPQHF
clone_size: NA; v_call: TRBV5-6; j_call: TRBJ2-2; d_call: TRBD2; cdr3_nt: TGTGCCAGCAGCTCCGGGACTAGCGGGGACACCGGGGAGCTGTTTTTT; cdr3_aa: CASSSGTSGDTGELFF
clone_size: NA; v_call: TRBV18; j_call: TRBJ2-7; d_call: NA; cdr3_nt: TGTGCCAGCTCACCACCGGCAGGGATCTCCTACGAGCAGTACTTC; cdr3_aa: CASSPPAGISYEQYF
clone_size: NA; v_call: TRBV4-1; j_call: TRBJ2-7; d_call: TRBD1; cdr3_nt: TGCGCCAGCAGCTTGGCCCCGGGACAGGGGTACGAGCAGTACTTC; cdr3_aa: CASSLAPGQGYEQYF
clone_size: NA; v_call: TRBV29-1; j_call: TRBJ1-4; d_call: NA; cdr3_nt: TGCAGCGTTACCGGAGGGAAAGCTAATGAAAAACTGTTTTTT; cdr3_aa: CSVTGGKANEKLFF
clone_size: NA; v_call: TRBV27; j_call: TRBJ2-2; d_call: TRBD1; cdr3_nt: TGTGCCAGCTCGACAGGGGATCAGCTGTTTTTT; cdr3_aa: CASSTGDQLFF
clone_size: NA; v_call: TRBV5-1; j_call: TRBJ1-2; d_call: NA; cdr3_nt: TGCGCCAGCAGACCTCGACAGGACAACTATGGCTACACCTTC; cdr3_aa: CASRPRQDNYGYTF
clone_size: NA; v_call: TRBV6-5; j_call: TRBJ2-7; d_call: NA; cdr3_nt: TGTGCCAGTAGAGACCCTCAGGGTCCGGAGCAGTACTTC; cdr3_aa: CASRDPQGPEQYF
clone_size: NA; v_call: TRBV19; j_call: TRBJ2-3; d_call: NA; cdr3_nt: TGTGCCAGTAGTATCTCAGGGGCAGATACGCAGTATTTT; cdr3_aa: CASSISGADTQYF
clone_size: NA; v_call: TRBV6-5; j_call: TRBJ2-1; d_call: TRBD2; cdr3_nt: TGTGCCAGCAGGAAGAGCGGGGGGGCCGGTAATGAGCAGTTCTTC; cdr3_aa: CASRKSGGAGNEQFF
clone_size: NA; v_call: TRBV29-1; j_call: TRBJ1-2; d_call: TRBD1; cdr3_nt: TGCAGCGCCGACGGACAGGGGGCGGTAGGCTACACCTTC; cdr3_aa: CSADGQGAVGYTF
clone_size: NA; v_call: TRBV27; j_call: TRBJ2-7; d_call: TRBD2; cdr3_nt: TGTGCCAGCAGTTTGAGCGGGGGGTTGTTTTCCTACGAGCAGTACTTC; cdr3_aa: CASSLSGGLFSYEQYF
clone_size: NA; v_call: TRBV19; j_call: TRBJ2-1; d_call: NA; cdr3_nt: TGTGCCAGTAAGCGCGATCTTTCCTACAATGAGCAGTTCTTC; cdr3_aa: CASKRDLSYNEQFF
clone_size: NA; v_call: TRBV2; j_call: TRBJ2-7; d_call: NA; cdr3_nt: TGTGCCAGCAGCGGAAGATCGCCGGCCGGGGGTAGCGAGCAGTACTTC; cdr3_aa: CASSGRSPAGGSEQYF
clone_size: NA; v_call: TRBV5-4; j_call: TRBJ1-2; d_call: NA; cdr3_nt: TGTGCCAGCAGCTTTGGGACAAGCTATGGCTACACCTTC; cdr3_aa: CASSFGTSYGYTF
clone_size: NA; v_call: TRBV30; j_call: TRBJ2-6; d_call: TRBD1; cdr3_nt: TGTGCCTGGAGTGCGACAGGGGGCCTATACTCTGGGGCCAACGTCCTGACTTTC; cdr3_aa: CAWSATGGLYSGANVLTF